The source of this T cell receptor beta chain is a study of blood T cells in healthy people across ages. For the second PCR, which ran for roughly 7 to 11 cycles, a sample-barcoded 5' primer and a J-beta primer mix were used. TCRdb called the 5' RACE reads again in MiXCR, with one record for every CDR3 protein. The sample has about 680,000 distinct CDR3 sequences; approximately 49% are singletons. This clonotype came up a few times. Per the germline V gene, CDR1 is MDHEN and CDR2 is SYDVKM. The CDR3 is made up of 13 amino acids. What was sequenced was blood. The chain is built from TRBV28 and TRBJ2-7; D unresolved. The receptor comes from a woman between 55 and 75 years old in good health. The CDR3 DNA reads as TGTGCAGTTGTGGAAACCGACTCCTACGAGCAGTACTTC. This translates into CAVVETDSYEQYF.